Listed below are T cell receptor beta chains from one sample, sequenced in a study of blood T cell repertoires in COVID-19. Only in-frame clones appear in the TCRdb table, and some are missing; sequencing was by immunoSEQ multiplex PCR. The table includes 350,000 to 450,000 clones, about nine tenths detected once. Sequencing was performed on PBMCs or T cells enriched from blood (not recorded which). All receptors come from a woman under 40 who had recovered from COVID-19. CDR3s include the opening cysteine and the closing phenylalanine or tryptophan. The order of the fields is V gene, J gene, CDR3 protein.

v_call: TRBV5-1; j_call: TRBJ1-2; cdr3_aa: CASTPFAGTVLGYGYTF
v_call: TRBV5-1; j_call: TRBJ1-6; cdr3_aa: CASSTGDNSPLHF
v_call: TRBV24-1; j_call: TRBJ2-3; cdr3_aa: CATSLADTQYF
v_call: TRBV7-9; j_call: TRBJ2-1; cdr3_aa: CASSFRPGQVFYGEQFF
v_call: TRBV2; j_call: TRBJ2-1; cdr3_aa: CASSQTSGPHNEQFF
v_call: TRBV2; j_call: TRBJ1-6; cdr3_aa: CASSGGLSHSPLHF
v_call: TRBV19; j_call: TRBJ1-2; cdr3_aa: CASSFGQGFPLF
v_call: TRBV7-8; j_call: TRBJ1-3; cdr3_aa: CASSFGTNSGNTIYF
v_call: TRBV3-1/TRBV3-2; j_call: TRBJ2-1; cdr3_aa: CASSQDTGEYNEQFF
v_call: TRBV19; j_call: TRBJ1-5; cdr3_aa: CASSIGRGNSNQPQHF
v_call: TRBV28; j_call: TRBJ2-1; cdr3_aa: CASSSTGVSYNEQFF
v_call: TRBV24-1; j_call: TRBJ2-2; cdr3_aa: CATPPTGHTGELFF
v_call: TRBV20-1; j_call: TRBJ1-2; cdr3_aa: CSASNRGNYGYTF
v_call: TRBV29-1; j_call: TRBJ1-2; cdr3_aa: CSVPGRTANYGYTF
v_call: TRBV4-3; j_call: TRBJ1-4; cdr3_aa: CASSQDGGIVGEKLFF
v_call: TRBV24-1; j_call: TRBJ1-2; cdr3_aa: CATSEGQGRGYTF
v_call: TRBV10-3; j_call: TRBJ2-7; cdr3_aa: CAISESSRKPNYEQYF
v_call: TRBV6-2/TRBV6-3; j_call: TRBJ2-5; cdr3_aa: CASSYDRNIGLQETQYF
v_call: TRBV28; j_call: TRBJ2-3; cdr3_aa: CASKVGGVAGEYF
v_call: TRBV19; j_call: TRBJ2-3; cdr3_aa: CASSGTAMSTDTQYF
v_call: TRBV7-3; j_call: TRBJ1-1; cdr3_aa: CASSTGQGNTEAFF
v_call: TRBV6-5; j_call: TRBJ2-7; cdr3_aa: CASSYLGTGGREQYF
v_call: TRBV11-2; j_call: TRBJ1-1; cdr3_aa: CASSLEVLGPAEAFF
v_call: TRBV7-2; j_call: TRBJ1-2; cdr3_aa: CATRDREYYGYTF
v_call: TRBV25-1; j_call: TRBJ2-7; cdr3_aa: CASSESYRKGSYEQYF
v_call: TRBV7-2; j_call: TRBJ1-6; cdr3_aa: CASSLSNSPLHF
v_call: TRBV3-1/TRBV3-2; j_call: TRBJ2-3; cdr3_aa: CASSQVRGGATDTQYF
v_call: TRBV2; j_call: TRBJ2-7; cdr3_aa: CASSVRTVSYEQYF
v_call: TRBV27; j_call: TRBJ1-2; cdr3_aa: CASSLSGSGGYTF